The 11 T cell receptor beta chains listed next were all sequenced from one sample in a study of shared clonotypes between healthy human individuals. The table came from immunoSEQ multiplex PCR; TCRdb's copy has only in-frame clones and leaves some out. The sample consists of some 200,000 clones, approximately 62% of them appearing once. Sequencing was carried out using memory CD4+ T cells sorted from blood. Subset given: CD45RA-negative fraction. The origin of the receptors is a man younger than 40 in good health.

The chain combines TRBV18 with TRBJ2-1; no reliable D call. This CDR3 comprises 13 residues. V was shortened by 2 bases and J by 5 bases, with 7 bases between the two germline ends. Germline CDR1 and CDR2: KGHSH and LQKENI. In DNA form, the CDR3 reads TGTGCCAGCTCACCAAACAGCAACAATGAGCAGTTCTTC. It is translated as CASSPNSNNEQFF. Filled out from reference TRBV18 and TRBJ2-1, the complete variable domain reads NAGVMQNPRHLVRRRGQEARLRCSPMKGHSHVYWYRQLPEEGLKFMVYLQKENIIDESGMPKERFSAEFPKEGPSILRIQQVVRGDSAAYFCASSPNSNNEQFFGPGTRLTVL.

The sample holds many counts of this clone. The chain links TRBV6-6 to TRBJ1-2, with a weak D call TRBD1 (6 bases). Trimming pared 6 bases from V and 0 bases from J, leaving 11 bases between. The CDR3 consists of 14 residues. Germline values: CDR1 MNHNY, CDR2 SVGAGI (reference sequence). This CDR3 is CASSPDSPNYGYTF. The CDR3 coding sequence is TGTGCCAGCAGCCCGGACAGCCCTAACTATGGCTACACCTTC.

The chain employs TRBV9 and TRBJ2-7; 7 bases match TRBD1. V lost 3 bases and J lost 2; bases outside the gene matches: 8. Germline-derived CDR1 and CDR2 are SGDLS and YYNGEE. The CDR3 is 15 residues long. The CDR3 nucleotides read TGTGCCAGCAGCGCTTACGGGGACAGTCCCTACGAGCAGTACTTC. This translates into CASSAYGDSPYEQYF.

This clone was seen a few times. CDR3 region: CASSEQATHRETQYF. The CDR3 nucleotides are TGTGCCAGCAGTGAACAAGCAACTCACCGTGAGACCCAGTACTTC. The chain links TRBV6-1 to TRBJ2-5; D remains ambiguous. Germline values: CDR1 MNHNS, CDR2 SASEGT. This CDR3 is built from 15 residues. V was shortened by 2 bases and J by 5 bases, with 15 bases between the two germline ends.

The chain employs TRBV5-1 and TRBJ2-1, with 10 bases lining up with TRBD2. CDR1 is SGHRS and CDR2 is YFSETQ in the germline V gene. V gave up 6 bases and J gave up 4 bases; unmatched junction bases: 1. This CDR3 has 13 amino acids. DNA for the CDR3: TGCGCCAGCAAACTAGCGGGGTACAATGAGCAGTTCTTC. Its translation: CASKLAGYNEQFF. The full variable domain, rest sourced from reference TRBV5-1 and TRBJ2-1, is KAGVTQTPRYLIKTRGQQVTLSCSPISGHRSVSWYQQTPGQGLQFLFEYFSETQRNKGNFPGRFSGRQFSNSRSEMNVSTLELGDSALYLCASKLAGYNEQFFGPGTRLTVL.

The gene calls are TRBV5-5 and TRBJ2-3, with TRBD2 identical over 7 bases. Germline V gene data show CDR1 as SGHKS and CDR2 as YYEKEE (reference sequence). The J segment lost 0 bases and the V segment lost 3 bases, leaving 4 bases of the junction unmatched. The CDR3 is made up of 15 amino acids. CDR3 nucleotides: TGTGCCAGCAGCTACCTAGCGGCTAGCACAGATACGCAGTATTTT. Translated: CASSYLAASTDTQYF.

The genes are TRBV11-2 and TRBJ2-1; 8 bases line up with TRBD2. Germline CDR1 reads SGHAT; CDR2 reads FQNNGV. V gave up 0 bases and J gave up 3 bases; unmatched junction bases: 13. The CDR3 is 19 residues long. The CDR3 DNA reads TGTGCCAGCAGCTTAGATCGGAACGGGAGGGCCTCAGTCTACAATGAGCAGTTCTTC. Amino acids: CASSLDRNGRASVYNEQFF.

Here the CDR3 DNA reads TGTGCCAGCAGCTTATATGGCGGGAGCACGGACCTCACAGATACGCAGTATTTT. Translation gives CASSLYGGSTDLTDTQYF. This chain joins TRBV7-2 and TRBJ2-3, with 7 bases that match TRBD2. The J segment lost 2 bases and the V segment lost 2 bases, leaving 13 bases of the junction unmatched. The germline gives CDR1 SGHTA, CDR2 FQGNSA. This CDR3 spans 18 amino acids.

This clone rates as medium-sized. The V and J genes are TRBV14 and TRBJ1-4; D not certain. The germline CDR1 and CDR2 sequences are SGHDN and FVKESK. V was cut by 2 bases and J by 5 bases, with 12 bases left in between. This CDR3 region has 15 residues. This CDR3 is CASSQTRPMNEKLFF. The CDR3 nucleotides are TGTGCCAGCAGCCAAACGCGGCCGATGAATGAAAAACTGTTTTTT.

The chain carries TRBV29-1 and TRBJ2-5; D possibly corresponds to TRBD1 (5 bases). Germline V CDR1 and CDR2: SQVTM, ANQGSEA. V lost 1 base and J lost 0, with 9 bases in between. The CDR3 runs to 14 residues. The CDR3 spells CSVEGRDYQETQYF. In nucleotides, the CDR3 is TGCAGCGTTGAAGGCAGGGATTACCAAGAGACCCAGTACTTC.

This clone showed up just a few times. This chain links TRBV20-1 with TRBJ1-2; D not resolved. V was clipped by 4 bases and J by 5 bases, with 8 bases between them. Germline lookup yields CDR1 DFQATT and CDR2 SNEGSKA (reference sequence). CDR3 size: 11 residues. CDR3 in amino acids: CSANAQYGYTF. CDR3 DNA sequence: TGCAGTGCTAATGCCCAGTATGGCTACACCTTC.